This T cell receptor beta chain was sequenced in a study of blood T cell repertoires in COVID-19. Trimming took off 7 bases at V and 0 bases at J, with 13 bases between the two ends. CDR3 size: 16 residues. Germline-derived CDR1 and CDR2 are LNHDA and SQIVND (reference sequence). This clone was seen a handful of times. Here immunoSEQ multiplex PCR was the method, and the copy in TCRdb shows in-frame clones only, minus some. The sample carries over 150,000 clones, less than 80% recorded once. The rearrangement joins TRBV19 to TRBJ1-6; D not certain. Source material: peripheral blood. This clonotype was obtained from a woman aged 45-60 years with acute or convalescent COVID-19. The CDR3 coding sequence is TGTGCCAGTAACTCCGACGGGAGCTCCTATAATTCACCCCTCCACTTT. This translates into CASNSDGSSYNSPLHF.